The present TCR beta chain was sequenced within a study of CD8 T cells in Susac syndrome. The RNA, about 0.45 to 1 ug, was put through reverse transcription using random hexamers. TCRdb called the immunoSEQ multiplex PCR reads again in MiXCR, with one record for every CDR3 protein. Of approximately 280,000 distinct CDR3 sequences in the sample, roughly 84% were seen once. Trimming cost V 2 bases and J 8 bases, with 9 bases left between them. The CDR3 contains 12 residues. Germline CDR1 MNHNY, CDR2 SVGAGI (reference sequence). Sequenced: CD8+ T cells from PBMCs. The TCR comes from a human donor with multiple sclerosis. This chain links TRBV6-6 with TRBJ1-2; tentatively, D is TRBD1 (6 bases). The CDR3 is CASSYEGGGYTF. As DNA, the CDR3 is TGTGCCAGCAGTTACGAAGGGGGGGGCTACACCTTC.